Following are 25 T cell receptor beta chains from one sample sequenced in a study of blood T cell repertoires in COVID-19. Assay used: immunoSEQ multiplex PCR; TCRdb lists only in-frame clones, some missing. The data contain about 76,000 clones, roughly 80% of them singletons. The specimen sequenced was peripheral blood. These receptors were collected from a woman in her sixties or seventies with acute or convalescent COVID-19.

V usage is TRBV25-1 and J usage is TRBJ1-1, with 9 bases lining up with TRBD1. Germline CDR1 reads MGHDK; CDR2 reads SYGVNS. V shed 2 bases, J shed 4 bases, and the junction held 11 bases outside the gene matches. The CDR3 consists of 17 residues. The CDR3 loop reads CASSEGTGTGMATEAFF. For the CDR3, the DNA is TGTGCCAGCAGTGAAGGGACCGGGACAGGGATGGCCACTGAAGCTTTCTTT.

Ten or more counts support this clone. The chain combines TRBV3-1 (or the pseudogene TRBV3-2) with TRBJ2-7; D might be TRBD1 (5 bases). The CDR3 loop spans 15 amino acids. V was cut by 1 base and J by 3 bases, with 13 bases left in between. Germline V gene lookup returns CDR1 LGHDT and CDR2 YNNKEL (reference sequence). This CDR3 reads CASSQAARAGYEQYF. The CDR3 bases are TGTGCCAGCAGCCAAGCTGCCAGGGCTGGCTACGAGCAGTACTTC.

This clone has only a few counts. The J gene is TRBJ2-5, the V gene TRBV11-2, with 7 bases matching TRBD1. This CDR3 has 15 amino acids. In germline, CDR1 is SGHAT, CDR2 FQNNGV. After removal of 2 bases from V and 5 bases from J, the junction contained 8 bases not matched to a gene. The CDR3 DNA sequence: TGTGCCAGCAGCTTATGGACAGGACCCGCGGAGACCCAGTACTTC. This translates into CASSLWTGPAETQYF.

V gene TRBV2 combines with J gene TRBJ2-2, with TRBD1 identical over 8 bases. Germline V lookup: CDR1 SNHLY, CDR2 FYNNEI. Trimming cost V 7 bases and J 1 base; bases outside gene matches: 5. The CDR3 is 15 amino acids. DNA for the CDR3: TGTGCCAGCAAGGTCGGACAGGGGAACACCGGGGAGCTGTTTTTT. Protein sequence: CASKVGQGNTGELFF.

The chain uses TRBV5-6 and TRBJ1-2, with no clear D. The CDR3 contains 13 residues. V was trimmed by 0 bases and J by 5 bases, leaving 8 bases between them. CDR1 SGHDT and CDR2 YYEEEE come from the germline V gene. CDR3 bases: TGTGCCAGCAGCTTGGAACAGTATTATGGCTACACCTTC. It is translated as CASSLEQYYGYTF.

The chain links TRBV28 to TRBJ1-4, with D possibly matching TRBD1 (6 bases). The CDR3 covers 14 residues. Germline V gene sequence: CDR1 MDHEN, CDR2 SYDVKM. The V and J ends lost 7 bases and 8 bases respectively, with 17 bases between them. CDR3 residues: CASTPRGGLEKLFF. CDR3 nucleotides: TGTGCCAGCACCCCACGGGGGGGGCTCGAAAAACTGTTTTTT.

V gene TRBV6-2 or TRBV6-3 combines with J gene TRBJ2-1, with 10 bases matching TRBD2. Trimming cost V 2 bases and J 4 bases; bases outside gene matches: 5. Germline V gives CDR1 MNHEY, CDR2 SVGEGT. This CDR3 contains 16 residues. CDR3 residues: CASSYPSSGGYNEQFF. For the CDR3, the DNA is TGTGCCAGCAGTTACCCCTCTAGCGGGGGTTACAATGAGCAGTTCTTC.

The rearrangement links TRBV3-1 (or the pseudogene TRBV3-2) to TRBJ2-7, with D possibly TRBD1 on 6 matching bases. The V gene lost 4 bases and the J gene lost 6 bases, with 16 bases spanning the gap. Germline V gives CDR1 LGHDT, CDR2 YNNKEL (reference sequence). The CDR3 spans 14 residues. The chain's CDR3 is CASSPQWGQTEQYF. The CDR3 DNA follows: TGTGCCAGCAGCCCGCAGTGGGGACAAACCGAGCAGTACTTC.

The chain recombines TRBV29-1 with TRBJ1-2; D is uncertain. Germline values: CDR1 SQVTM, CDR2 ANQGSEA. The CDR3 has 11 residues. V was clipped by 5 bases and J by 11 bases, with 15 bases between them. The DNA of the CDR3 is TGCAGCGTTTCAGGCCCAAGAGAGTACACCTTC. It translates to CSVSGPREYTF.

This chain connects TRBV9 to TRBJ2-5; no firm D call. Germline lookup yields CDR1 SGDLS and CDR2 YYNGEE. The CDR3 length is 14 residues. Trimming cost V 0 bases and J 2 bases, with 8 bases left between them. The CDR3 protein is CASSVGPGQETQYF. In DNA form, the CDR3 reads TGTGCCAGCAGCGTAGGGCCAGGTCAAGAGACCCAGTACTTC.

The genes are TRBV27 and TRBJ2-1, with D maybe TRBD2 (6 bases). V lost 2 bases to trimming and J lost 14 bases, with 19 bases between them. The length of the CDR3 is 14 residues. Looked up from germline, CDR1 is MNHEY and CDR2 is SMNVEV (reference sequence). CDR3 sequence: CASSLGQVLAEEFF. The CDR3 coding sequence is TGTGCCAGCAGTTTAGGTCAGGTGTTAGCGGAGGAGTTCTTC.

This clone was detected a few times. Other DNA sequences in this sample translate to the same CDR3. The rearrangement uses TRBV28 and TRBJ1-5, with 7 bases that match TRBD1. Germline V gives CDR1 MDHEN, CDR2 SYDVKM. The trim removed 4 bases at V and 4 bases at J, leaving 1 base unmatched. CDR3 size: 13 residues. The CDR3 loop reads CASSSGGNQPQHF. The CDR3, as DNA: TGTGCCAGCAGTTCAGGGGGAAATCAGCCCCAGCATTTT.

The chain combines TRBV5-1 with TRBJ2-7; 10 positions match TRBD1. CDR3 length equals 15 residues. The J segment lost 5 bases and the V segment lost 4 bases, leaving 9 bases of the junction unmatched. Germline-derived CDR1 and CDR2 are SGHRS and YFSETQ. CDR3 DNA sequence: TGCGCCAGCAGCCCCGGGGGACAGGGGCGTGACGAGCAGTACGTC. Translated, it gives CASSPGGQGRDEQYV.

J is TRBJ2-1 and V is TRBV4-1; D is undetermined. V dropped 1 base and J dropped 8 bases, with 9 bases sitting between them. The CDR3 has 13 amino acids. Germline V gene data show CDR1 as MGHRA and CDR2 as YSYEKL. The CDR3 nucleotides read TGCGCCAGCAGCCAAGTAAACAATCATGAGCAGTTCTTC. As protein: CASSQVNNHEQFF.

This clone occurred a few times. The rearrangement links TRBV30 to TRBJ1-1; D is unclear. The CDR3 extends over 12 amino acids. The germline V and J ends were trimmed by 7 bases and 4 bases, with 13 bases remaining between them. Germline V gene lookup returns CDR1 GTSNPN and CDR2 SVGIG (reference sequence). CDR3 sequence reads: CAFTHVGTEAFF. The CDR3 bases are TGTGCCTTCACACACGTTGGCACTGAAGCTTTCTTT.

There are many counts of this clone. At the DNA level, this CDR3 is encoded by other sequences in the same sample as well. J is TRBJ1-5 and V is TRBV5-1; the match to TRBD1 covers 7 bases. The V segment lost 4 bases and the J segment 0 bases; nucleotides outside the gene matches: 4. The CDR3 runs to 15 residues. Germline loops: CDR1 SGHRS, CDR2 YFSETQ. CDR3 protein: CASSPTGNSNQPQHF. The CDR3 DNA sequence: TGCGCCAGCAGCCCGACAGGGAATAGCAATCAGCCCCAGCATTTT.

V usage is TRBV6-6 and J usage is TRBJ2-7, with D unclear. The CDR3 contains 13 residues. Trimming removed 2 bases at V and 0 bases at J, with 5 bases between. CDR1 is MNHNY and CDR2 is SVGAGI in the germline V gene (reference sequence). This CDR3 is CASSYEVSYEQYV. The CDR3 DNA reads TGTGCCAGCAGTTACGAGGTCTCCTACGAGCAGTACGTC.

The V and J genes are TRBV2 and TRBJ1-2; 7 bases are a match to TRBD1. Germline lookup yields CDR1 SNHLY and CDR2 FYNNEI. This CDR3 has 13 residues. The V and J ends lost 8 bases and 10 bases, in that order; junction bases with no gene match: 13. CDR3 in DNA: TGTGCCAGCGACAGGGAATCCCCCGATGACTACACCTTC. Amino acids: CASDRESPDDYTF.

This chain connects TRBV4-1 to TRBJ1-2; 7 nucleotides match TRBD1. Germline V gene lookup returns CDR1 MGHRA and CDR2 YSYEKL. This CDR3 is built from 15 residues. Losses at the gene ends were 1 base for V and 7 bases for J; bases not matched to a gene: 9. The DNA for the CDR3 is TGCGCCAGCAGCCAAGGGGACAGATGGGAGGTTGGCTACACCTTC. This sequence encodes CASSQGDRWEVGYTF.

This clone has a handful of counts. CDR3 in DNA: TGTGCCAGCAGCCAGGACAGCACCCAAGAGACCCAGTACTTC. As protein: CASSQDSTQETQYF. The V call is TRBV11-3, the J call TRBJ2-5, with D perhaps matching TRBD1 (6 bases). The V gene's germline CDR1 is SGHNT and CDR2 YENEEA. V was clipped by 5 bases and J by 1 base, with 11 bases between them. The CDR3 has 14 amino acids.

V is TRBV6-2 or TRBV6-3 and J is TRBJ2-3; 8 bases are a match to TRBD2. V lost 2 bases to trimming and J lost 5 bases; unmatched junction nucleotides: 3. The CDR3 loop spans 14 amino acids. Per germline, CDR1 MNHEY and CDR2 SVGEGT. The CDR3 protein is CASSYERGIDTQYF. The CDR3 coding sequence is TGTGCCAGCAGTTACGAGCGGGGGATAGATACGCAGTATTTT.

V and J are TRBV11-2 and TRBJ1-2; D is unclear. Per germline, CDR1 SGHAT and CDR2 FQNNGV. The V gene lost 4 bases and the J gene lost 4 bases, with 4 bases spanning the gap. This CDR3 region has 11 residues. The CDR3 region has the DNA TGTGCCAGCAGCTCTCTCTATGGCTACACCTTC. Its translation: CASSSLYGYTF.

The chain employs TRBV2 and TRBJ1-4, with TRBD1 identical over 8 bases. CDR3 length: 16 residues. The V gene end was trimmed by 5 bases and the J gene end by 3 bases; junction bases not matched to a gene: 8. The germline V gene encodes CDR1 SNHLY and CDR2 FYNNEI. Written as DNA, the CDR3 is TGTGCCAGCAGTTTTGGACAGGGAGGACCTAATGAAAAACTGTTTTTT. This translates into CASSFGQGGPNEKLFF.

The chain joins TRBV12-3 or TRBV12-4 to TRBJ1-5; D possibly corresponds to TRBD1 (5 bases). V lost 6 bases to trimming and J lost 2 bases, with 8 bases between them. The CDR3 totals 13 residues. The chain's CDR3 is CASSGTGNQPQHF. For the CDR3, the DNA is TGTGCCAGCAGCGGGACTGGCAATCAGCCCCAGCATTTT.

V usage is TRBV3-1 (or the pseudogene TRBV3-2) and J usage is TRBJ1-6, with D unresolved. CDR1 and CDR2 from the germline V gene are LGHDT and YNNKEL (reference sequence). Trimming removed 0 bases from V and 7 bases from J, with 19 bases in between. This CDR3 has 18 amino acids. This chain's CDR3 is CASSQEPGGRHHNSPLHF. CDR3 nucleotide sequence: TGTGCCAGCAGCCAAGAGCCAGGAGGCAGACACCACAATTCACCCCTCCACTTT.